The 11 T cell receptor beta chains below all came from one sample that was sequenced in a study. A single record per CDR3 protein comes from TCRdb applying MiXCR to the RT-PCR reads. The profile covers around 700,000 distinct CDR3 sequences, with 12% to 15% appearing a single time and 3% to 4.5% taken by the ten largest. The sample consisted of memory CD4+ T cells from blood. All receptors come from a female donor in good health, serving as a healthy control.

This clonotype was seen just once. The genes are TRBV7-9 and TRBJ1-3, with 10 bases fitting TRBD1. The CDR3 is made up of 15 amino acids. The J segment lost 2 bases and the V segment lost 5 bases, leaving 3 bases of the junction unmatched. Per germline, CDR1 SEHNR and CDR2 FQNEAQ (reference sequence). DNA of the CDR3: TGTGCCAGCAGCCCCGGGACAGGGGCTGGAAACACCATATATTTT. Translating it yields CASSPGTGAGNTIYF.

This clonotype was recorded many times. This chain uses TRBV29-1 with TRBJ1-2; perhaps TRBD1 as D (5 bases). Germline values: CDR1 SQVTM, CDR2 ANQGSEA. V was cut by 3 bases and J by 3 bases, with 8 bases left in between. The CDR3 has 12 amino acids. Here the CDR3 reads CSVDRDHYGYTF. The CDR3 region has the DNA TGCAGCGTTGACAGGGACCACTATGGCTACACCTTC.

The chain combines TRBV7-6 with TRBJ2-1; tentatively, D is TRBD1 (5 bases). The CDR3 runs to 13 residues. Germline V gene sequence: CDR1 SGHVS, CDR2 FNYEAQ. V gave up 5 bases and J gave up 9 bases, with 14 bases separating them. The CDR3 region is CASSSLAGPEQFF. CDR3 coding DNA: TGTGCCAGCAGCAGCCTTGCAGGGCCTGAGCAGTTCTTC. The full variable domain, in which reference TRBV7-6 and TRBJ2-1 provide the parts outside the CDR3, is GAGVSQSPRYKVTKRGQDVALRCDPISGHVSLYWYRQALGQGPEFLTYFNYEAQQDKSGLPNDRFSAERPEGSISTLTIQRTEQRDSAMYRCASSSLAGPEQFFGPGTRLTVL.

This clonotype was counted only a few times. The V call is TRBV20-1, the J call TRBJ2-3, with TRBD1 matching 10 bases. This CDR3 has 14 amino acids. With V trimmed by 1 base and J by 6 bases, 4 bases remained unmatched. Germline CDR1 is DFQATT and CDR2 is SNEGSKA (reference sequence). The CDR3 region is CSARVGTGEDTQYF. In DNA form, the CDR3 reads TGCAGTGCTAGAGTAGGGACAGGGGAGGATACGCAGTATTTT.

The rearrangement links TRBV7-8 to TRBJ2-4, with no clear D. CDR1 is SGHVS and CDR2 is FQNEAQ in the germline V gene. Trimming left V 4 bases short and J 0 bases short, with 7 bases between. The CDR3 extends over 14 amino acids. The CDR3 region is CASSYTLAKNIQYF. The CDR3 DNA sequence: TGTGCCAGCAGCTATACCCTAGCCAAAAACATTCAGTACTTC.

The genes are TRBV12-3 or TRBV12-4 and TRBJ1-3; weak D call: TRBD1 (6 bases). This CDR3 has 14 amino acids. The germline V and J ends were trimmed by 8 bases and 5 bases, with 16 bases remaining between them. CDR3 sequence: CASGDKAPRNTIYF. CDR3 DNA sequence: TGTGCCAGCGGGGACAAGGCCCCACGAAACACCATATATTTT.

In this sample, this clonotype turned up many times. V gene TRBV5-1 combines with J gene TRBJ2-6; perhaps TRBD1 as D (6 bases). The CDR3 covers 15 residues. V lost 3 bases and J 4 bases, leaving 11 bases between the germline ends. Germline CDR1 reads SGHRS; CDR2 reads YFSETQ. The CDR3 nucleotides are TGCGCCAGCAGCTGGGCCGGGACAGGGGCCAACGTCCTGACTTTC. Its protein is CASSWAGTGANVLTF. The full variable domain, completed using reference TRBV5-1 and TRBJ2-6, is KAGVTQTPRYLIKTRGQQVTLSCSPISGHRSVSWYQQTPGQGLQFLFEYFSETQRNKGNFPGRFSGRQFSNSRSEMNVSTLELGDSALYLCASSWAGTGANVLTFGAGSRLTVL.

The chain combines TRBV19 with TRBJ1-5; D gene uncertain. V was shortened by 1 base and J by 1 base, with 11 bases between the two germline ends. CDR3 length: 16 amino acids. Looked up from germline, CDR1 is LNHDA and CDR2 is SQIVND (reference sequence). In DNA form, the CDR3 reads TGTGCCAGTAGTATAGCTTCCTGGCAGAGCAATCAGCCCCAGCATTTT. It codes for CASSIASWQSNQPQHF.

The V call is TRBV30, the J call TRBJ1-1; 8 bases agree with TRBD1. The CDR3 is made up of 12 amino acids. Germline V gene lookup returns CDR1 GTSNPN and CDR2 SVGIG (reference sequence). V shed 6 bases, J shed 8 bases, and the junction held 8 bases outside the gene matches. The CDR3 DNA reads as TGTGCCTGCACCGGGACAGGAAAAGAAGCTTTCTTT. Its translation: CACTGTGKEAFF. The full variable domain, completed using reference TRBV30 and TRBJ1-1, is SQTIHQWPATLVQPVGSPLSLECTVEGTSNPNLYWYRQAAGRGLQLLFYSVGIGQISSEVPQNLSASRPQDRQFILSSKKLLLSDSGFYLCACTGTGKEAFFGQGTRLTVV.

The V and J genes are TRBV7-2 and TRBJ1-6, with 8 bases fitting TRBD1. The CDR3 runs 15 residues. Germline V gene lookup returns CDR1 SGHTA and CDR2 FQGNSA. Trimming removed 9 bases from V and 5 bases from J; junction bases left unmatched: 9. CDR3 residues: CASLEDRVNNSPLHF. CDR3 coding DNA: TGTGCCAGTCTTGAGGACAGGGTGAATAATTCACCCCTCCACTTT.

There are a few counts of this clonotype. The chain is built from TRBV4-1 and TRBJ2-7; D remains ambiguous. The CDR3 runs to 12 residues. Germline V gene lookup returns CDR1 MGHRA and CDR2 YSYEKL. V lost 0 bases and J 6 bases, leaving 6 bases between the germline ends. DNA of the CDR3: TGCGCCAGCAGCCAAGACCCTTCCGAGCAGTACTTC. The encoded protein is CASSQDPSEQYF.